These 13 T cell receptor beta chains originate from one sample sequenced in a study of blood T cell repertoires in COVID-19. TCRdb's copy holds only in-frame clones and misses some; the assay was immunoSEQ multiplex PCR. The repertoire holds about 120,000 clones, approximately 84% seen once, with less than 9% in the top ten. Input material: peripheral blood. All receptors come from a man between 70 and 80 years old with active or convalescent COVID-19.

The rearrangement joins TRBV6-5 to TRBJ1-3; TRBD1 matches 7 bases. The germline gives CDR1 MNHEY, CDR2 SVGAGI. V shed 5 bases, J shed 3 bases, and the junction held 7 bases outside the gene matches. CDR3 length: 15 amino acids. The CDR3, as DNA: TGTGCCAGCAGTCCCTGGACAGGAAGTGGAAACACCATATATTTT. Translating gives CASSPWTGSGNTIYF.

This clone has more than one count but fewer than ten. The V and J genes are TRBV7-2 and TRBJ1-3, with D perhaps TRBD1 (6 bases). V lost 4 bases, J lost 2 bases, and 15 bases lay in between. This CDR3 is 16 amino acids long. Per germline, CDR1 SGHTA and CDR2 FQGNSA. The CDR3 here is CASSWVPRGTGNTIYF. CDR3 nucleotide sequence: TGTGCCAGCAGCTGGGTCCCCAGGGGAACTGGAAACACCATATATTTT. Full variable domain (rest looked up from reference TRBV7-2 and TRBJ1-3): GAGVSQSPSNKVTEKGKDVELRCDPISGHTALYWYRQSLGQGLEFLIYFQGNSAPDKSGLPSDRFSAERTGGSVSTLTIQRTQQEDSAVYLCASSWVPRGTGNTIYFGEGSWLTVV.

This chain uses TRBV20-1 with TRBJ2-1; TRBD2 aligns across 7 bases. Germline loops: CDR1 DFQATT, CDR2 SNEGSKA (reference sequence). The CDR3 has 16 amino acids. Trimming removed 3 bases from V and 0 bases from J; junction bases left unmatched: 8. The CDR3 bases are TGCAGTGCTAGTGAAGTAGCGGGCCGCTCCTACAATGAGCAGTTCTTC. It is translated as CSASEVAGRSYNEQFF.

This chain links TRBV5-1 with TRBJ1-5; no firm D call. The germline gives CDR1 SGHRS, CDR2 YFSETQ. Trimming pared 0 bases from V and 7 bases from J, leaving 11 bases between. This CDR3 is built from 14 residues. Here the CDR3 DNA reads TGCGCCAGCAGCTTGGCCGGAGGTGGGCAGCCCCAGCATTTT. As protein: CASSLAGGGQPQHF.

The chain employs TRBV14 and TRBJ2-7; 7 nucleotides align to TRBD2. V lost 1 base to trimming and J lost 2 bases; unmatched junction nucleotides: 8. This CDR3 contains 16 residues. The germline V gene has CDR1 SGHDN and CDR2 FVKESK. In DNA, the CDR3 is TGTGCCAGCAGCCAAGGTTATAGCGGGCATCCCTACGAGCAGTACTTC. It translates to CASSQGYSGHPYEQYF.

This clone appeared a few times. The chain recombines TRBV19 with TRBJ1-5, with TRBD1 identical over 8 bases. The CDR3 is made up of 15 amino acids. The germline V gene has CDR1 LNHDA and CDR2 SQIVND (reference sequence). V shed 6 bases, J shed 3 bases, and the junction held 7 bases outside the gene matches. CDR3 coding DNA: TGTGCCAGTAGGCATGGACAGGGATTCAATCAGCCCCAGCATTTT. Translated: CASRHGQGFNQPQHF.

This clone was seen a handful of times. The chain links TRBV2 to TRBJ2-1; 12 bases are a match to TRBD1. The J segment lost 6 bases and the V segment lost 6 bases, leaving 6 bases of the junction unmatched. The CDR3 has 15 residues. The germline gives CDR1 SNHLY, CDR2 FYNNEI. CDR3 sequence reads: CASSALGQGANEQFF. As DNA, the CDR3 is TGTGCCAGCAGCGCCCTGGGACAGGGGGCCAATGAGCAGTTCTTC.

This clone was recorded only once. The rearrangement joins TRBV5-1 to TRBJ2-1, with TRBD2 matching over 16 bases. Germline V CDR1 and CDR2: SGHRS, YFSETQ. The trim removed 3 bases at V and 4 bases at J, leaving 4 bases unmatched. The CDR3 runs 17 residues. The CDR3 bases are TGCGCCAGCAGCTGGGGACTAGCGGGAGGGGGGTACAATGAGCAGTTCTTC. Translated, it gives CASSWGLAGGGYNEQFF.

This chain uses TRBV27 with TRBJ2-1, with D perhaps TRBD2 (6 bases). The CDR3 has 14 amino acids. Trimming took 5 bases from V and 8 from J, leaving 16 bases between them. Germline CDR1 is MNHEY and CDR2 is SMNVEV (reference sequence). Here the CDR3 reads CASSQLALGDEQFF. CDR3 DNA: TGTGCCAGCAGTCAGCTAGCGTTGGGGGATGAGCAGTTCTTC.

The rearrangement links TRBV19 to TRBJ1-3; unclear D gene. The germline V gene has CDR1 LNHDA and CDR2 SQIVND (reference sequence). The V gene lost 3 bases and the J gene lost 0 bases, with 12 bases spanning the gap. The CDR3 covers 16 residues. CDR3 in amino acids: CASSIGRPTSGNTIYF. In nucleotides, the CDR3 is TGTGCCAGTAGTATTGGCAGGCCCACCTCTGGAAACACCATATATTTT. Full variable domain (rest looked up from reference TRBV19 and TRBJ1-3): DGGITQSPKYLFRKEGQNVTLSCEQNLNHDAMYWYRQDPGQGLRLIYYSQIVNDFQKGDIAEGYSVSREKKESFPLTVTSAQKNPTAFYLCASSIGRPTSGNTIYFGEGSWLTVV.

The chain uses TRBV7-9 and TRBJ1-1; D not resolved. Germline CDR1 is SEHNR and CDR2 is FQNEAQ (reference sequence). CDR3 size: 13 residues. V was trimmed by 2 bases and J by 1 base, leaving 5 bases between them. DNA for the CDR3: TGTGCCAGCAGCTTATCGGGGAACACTGAAGCTTTCTTT. This encodes CASSLSGNTEAFF.

In DNA form, the CDR3 reads TGTGCCAGCAGTGAAGTCAATAACTATGGCTACACCTTC. It encodes CASSEVNNYGYTF. The chain combines TRBV6-1 with TRBJ1-2, with D unresolved. This CDR3 region has 13 residues. The V end was cut by 1 base, the J end by 1 base, with 4 bases between. Per the germline V gene, CDR1 is MNHNS and CDR2 is SASEGT.

The chain combines TRBV4-2 with TRBJ1-1; D uncertain. Germline CDR1 LGHNA, CDR2 YNFKEQ. V was cut by 8 bases and J by 1 base, with 11 bases left in between. This CDR3 has 13 amino acids. CDR3 region: CASGTAQNTEAFF. Written as DNA, the CDR3 is TGTGCCAGCGGTACAGCACAGAACACTGAAGCTTTCTTT.